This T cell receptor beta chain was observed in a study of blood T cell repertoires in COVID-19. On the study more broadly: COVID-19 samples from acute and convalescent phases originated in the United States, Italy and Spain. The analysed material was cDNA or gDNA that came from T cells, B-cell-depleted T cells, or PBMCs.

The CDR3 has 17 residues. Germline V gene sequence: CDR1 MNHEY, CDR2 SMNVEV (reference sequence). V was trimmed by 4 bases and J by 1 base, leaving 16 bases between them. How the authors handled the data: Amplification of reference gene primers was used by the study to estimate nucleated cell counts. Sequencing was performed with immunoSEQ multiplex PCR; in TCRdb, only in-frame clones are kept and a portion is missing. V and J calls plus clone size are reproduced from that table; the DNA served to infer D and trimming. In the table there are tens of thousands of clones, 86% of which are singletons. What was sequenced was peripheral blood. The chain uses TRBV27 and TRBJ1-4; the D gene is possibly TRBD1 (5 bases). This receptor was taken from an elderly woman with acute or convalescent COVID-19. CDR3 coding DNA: TGTGCCAGCAGTTCCCCAGGGTCAGGCGGAACTAATGAAAAACTGTTTTTT. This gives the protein CASSSPGSGGTNEKLFF.